These 25 T cell receptor beta chains were all obtained from the same sample, sequenced in a study of blood T cell repertoires in COVID-19. The data were produced by immunoSEQ multiplex PCR, yet TCRdb's version contains in-frame clones alone and is incomplete. This sample carries a few hundred thousand clones, approximately 86% of them seen once, and the ten largest clones take over 6%. The sample consisted of peripheral blood. These receptors were taken from a woman aged 70-85 years with active or convalescent COVID-19.

In the case of this clone: The same CDR3 also results from other DNA sequences found in this sample. The V call is TRBV20-1, the J call TRBJ2-5, with unresolved D. The V gene's germline CDR1 is DFQATT and CDR2 SNEGSKA (reference sequence). The CDR3 sequence is 10 residues long. Trimming shortened V by 5 bases and J by 5 bases, and 6 bases separated the two germline ends. The DNA for the CDR3 is TGCAGTGCTGCCTACGAGACCCAGTACTTC. Its translation is CSAAYETQYF.

The chain has TRBV2 and TRBJ2-1, with 9 bases that match TRBD2. Germline CDR1 is SNHLY and CDR2 is FYNNEI. The V and J ends lost 3 bases and 8 bases, in that order; junction bases with no gene match: 8. CDR3 length: 15 amino acids. As DNA, the CDR3 is TGTGCCAGCAGTGATGGAGCGGGGGGTGGGCATGAGCAGTTCTTC. Amino acids: CASSDGAGGGHEQFF.

The gene calls are TRBV21-1 and TRBJ1-2. TRBV21-1 is designated a pseudogene. The CDR3 length is 11 residues. The CDR3, as DNA: TGTGCCAGCGTCTCCCACTATGGCTACACCTTC. Translation gives CASVSHYGYTF.

This chain joins TRBV6-4 and TRBJ1-4, with a tentative D call TRBD1 (6 bases). This CDR3 spans 17 amino acids. Trimming left V 6 bases short and J 8 bases short, with 25 bases between. Germline assignment: CDR1 MRHNA and CDR2 SNTAGT. This chain's CDR3 is CASRATGGAGTTEKLFF. In nucleotides, the CDR3 is TGTGCCAGCAGAGCCACCGGGGGGGCAGGAACGACGGAAAAACTGTTTTTT.

J is TRBJ1-5 and V is TRBV27, with 7 bases lining up with TRBD1. CDR3 size: 17 residues. The germline V gene has CDR1 MNHEY and CDR2 SMNVEV (reference sequence). J gave up 5 bases and V 5 bases, and 15 bases lay outside the gene matches. In nucleotides, the CDR3 is TGTGCCAGCAGTCCGGGACAGCCTCCACGGGTGTATCAGCCCCAGCATTTT. As protein: CASSPGQPPRVYQPQHF.

The CDR3 here is CATGTGTTPQHF. In nucleotides, the CDR3 is TGTGCCACCGGTACAGGGACAACGCCCCAGCATTTT. This sequence joins TRBV15 and TRBJ1-5, with D possibly matching TRBD1 (6 bases). Germline lookup yields CDR1 LNHNV and CDR2 YYDKDF (reference sequence). The CDR3 is made up of 12 amino acids. V shed 8 bases and J shed 9 bases, with 14 bases lying between them.

The gene calls are TRBV7-9 and TRBJ1-1, with D perhaps TRBD1 (5 bases). Germline V CDR1 and CDR2: SEHNR, FQNEAQ (reference sequence). The germline V and J ends were trimmed by 2 bases and 3 bases, with 10 bases remaining between them. The CDR3 has 14 residues. Here the CDR3 DNA reads TGTGCCAGCAGCTTACAAGGGGCTTACACTGAAGCTTTCTTT. The encoded protein is CASSLQGAYTEAFF.

The chain joins TRBV7-2 to TRBJ1-5, with D possibly TRBD1 on 5 matching bases. This CDR3 is 13 amino acids long. The germline gives CDR1 SGHTA, CDR2 FQGNSA. V lost 4 bases to trimming and J lost 6 bases, with 10 bases between them. CDR3 nucleotides: TGTGCCAGCAGCTGGAGGGGATTTCAGCCCCAGCATTTT. Its protein product is CASSWRGFQPQHF.

This clone has a handful of counts. V is TRBV5-1 and J is TRBJ1-1; D is possibly TRBD1 (5 bases). CDR1 SGHRS and CDR2 YFSETQ come from the germline V gene. The CDR3 is 13 amino acids. The ends were cut back, 4 bases at V and 5 bases at J, with 12 bases in the middle. In nucleotides, the CDR3 is TGCGCCAGCAGCCCTCTCGGGGGGACTGAAGCTTTCTTT. This translates into CASSPLGGTEAFF.

V usage is TRBV6-5 and J usage is TRBJ2-7, with D possibly matching TRBD1 (6 bases). CDR1 is MNHEY and CDR2 is SVGAGI in the germline V gene. Trimming stripped 7 bases from V and 4 bases from J, with 14 bases between. The length of the CDR3 is 13 residues. The CDR3 region is CASTRGGPYEQYF. The CDR3 coding sequence is TGTGCCAGCACCAGAGGGGGTCCTTACGAGCAGTACTTC.

The rearrangement links TRBV27 to TRBJ2-5; 12 bases align to TRBD2. The J call is in doubt because the DNA end fits TRBJ2-7 better. The CDR3 sequence is 15 residues long. CDR1 and CDR2 (germline): MNHEY, SMNVEV (reference sequence). CDR3 DNA sequence: TGTGCCAGCAGGACTAGCGGGGGTCTCGCCTACGAGCAGTACTTC. Protein: CASRTSGGLAYEQYF.

This chain joins TRBV2 and TRBJ2-2; 10 nucleotides line up with TRBD1. CDR1 and CDR2 from the germline V gene are SNHLY and FYNNEI. This CDR3 spans 15 amino acids. Trimming cost V 6 bases and J 4 bases; bases outside gene matches: 5. The CDR3 loop is CASRTGQGSTGELFF. The DNA for the CDR3 is TGTGCCAGCAGGACGGGACAGGGGAGCACCGGGGAGCTGTTTTTT.

The rearrangement links TRBV10-1 to TRBJ2-1; no reliable D call. The CDR3 has 14 amino acids. Germline CDR1 is WNHNN and CDR2 is SYGVQD (reference sequence). Between the trimmed V and J ends, which lost 4 bases and 5 bases, there was a span of 12 bases. The CDR3 nucleotides read TGCGCCAGCAGTGCGACCGCAACTAACAATGAGCAGTTCTTC. Its translation is CASSATATNNEQFF.

The chain is built from TRBV7-8 and TRBJ2-2; TRBD1 aligns across 7 bases. Looked up from germline, CDR1 is SGHVS and CDR2 is FQNEAQ. This CDR3 is 14 amino acids long. V was clipped by 10 bases and J by 0 bases; unmatched bases: 5. The CDR3 spells CATRQGANTGELFF. The CDR3 DNA reads TGTGCCACCCGACAGGGCGCGAACACCGGGGAGCTGTTTTTT. Together with reference TRBV7-8 and TRBJ2-2, the CDR3 gives the full variable domain: GAGVSQSPRYKVAKRGQDVALRCDPISGHVSLFWYQQALGQGPEFLTYFQNEAQLDKSGLPSDRFFAERPEGSVSTLKIQRTQQEDSAVYLCATRQGANTGELFFGEGSRLTVL.

The chain couples TRBV19 to TRBJ2-1, with 10 positions matching TRBD2. CDR3 length: 20 amino acids. The junction had 19 bases not matched to a gene; V was cut back by 6 bases and J by 2 bases. Germline CDR1 and CDR2: LNHDA and SQIVND (reference sequence). The CDR3 DNA follows: TGTGCCAGTAGAAGGGTTGGGGGACTAGCGAGCCGGGTAGCCTACAATGAGCAGTTCTTC. Amino acid sequence: CASRRVGGLASRVAYNEQFF.

The chain uses TRBV5-4 and TRBJ2-7, with a tentative D call TRBD1 (6 bases). V was cut by 4 bases and J by 3 bases, with 8 bases left in between. This CDR3 is built from 12 residues. Germline V CDR1 and CDR2: SGHNT, YYREEE (reference sequence). CDR3 residues: CASSQTGYEQYF. CDR3 nucleotides: TGTGCCAGCAGCCAGACAGGCTACGAGCAGTACTTC.

The chain has TRBV4-3 and TRBJ1-2; 8 nucleotides line up with TRBD1. The CDR3 sequence is 13 residues long. CDR1 is LGHNA, CDR2 YSLEER, per germline. With 4 bases clipped from V and 7 bases from J, the junction kept 5 bases outside the gene matches. DNA for the CDR3: TGCGCCAGCAGCCGCGCAGGGGGCTTTGGCTACACCTTC. Translating gives CASSRAGGFGYTF.

This clone appeared once. The chain recombines TRBV28 with TRBJ1-6; 9 bases align to TRBD1. Losses at the gene ends were 3 bases for V and 7 bases for J; bases not matched to a gene: 10. Germline V gene sequence: CDR1 MDHEN, CDR2 SYDVKM. The CDR3 covers 17 residues. Here the CDR3 reads CASSFSGTGFLNSPLHF. CDR3 coding DNA: TGTGCCAGCAGTTTCTCCGGGACAGGGTTCCTAAATTCACCCCTCCACTTT. The full variable domain, completed using reference TRBV28 and TRBJ1-6, is DVKVTQSSRYLVKRTGEKVFLECVQDMDHENMFWYRQDPGLGLRLIYFSYDVKMKEKGDIPEGYSVSREKKERFSLILESASTNQTSMYLCASSFSGTGFLNSPLHFGNGTRLTVT.

The gene calls are TRBV5-1 and TRBJ1-1; D perhaps matches TRBD1 (6 bases). The CDR3 contains 14 residues. Germline V gene data show CDR1 as SGHRS and CDR2 as YFSETQ. V lost 4 bases and J 6 bases, leaving 16 bases between the germline ends. In nucleotides, the CDR3 is TGCGCCAGCAGCCCCAATACAGGGAAAGCTGAAGCTTTCTTT. Translating gives CASSPNTGKAEAFF. Filled out from reference TRBV5-1 and TRBJ1-1, the complete variable domain reads KAGVTQTPRYLIKTRGQQVTLSCSPISGHRSVSWYQQTPGQGLQFLFEYFSETQRNKGNFPGRFSGRQFSNSRSEMNVSTLELGDSALYLCASSPNTGKAEAFFGQGTRLTVV.

The chain carries TRBV5-1 and TRBJ1-1; TRBD1 matches 7 bases. Trimming cost V 4 bases and J 2 bases; bases outside gene matches: 2. The germline gives CDR1 SGHRS, CDR2 YFSETQ. The length of the CDR3 is 13 residues. This CDR3 reads CASSGQANTEAFF. The CDR3 DNA reads TGCGCCAGCAGCGGACAGGCCAACACTGAAGCTTTCTTT.

The chain carries TRBV27 and TRBJ2-2; perhaps TRBD1 as D (5 bases). From germline, CDR1 is MNHEY and CDR2 SMNVEV (reference sequence). Trimming shortened V by 5 bases and J by 4 bases, and 14 bases separated the two germline ends. The CDR3 is made up of 15 amino acids. In nucleotides, the CDR3 is TGTGCCAGCAGTCGAACAGTTCAGGGCACCGGGGAGCTGTTTTTT. Translation: CASSRTVQGTGELFF.

This chain joins TRBV11-3 and TRBJ2-3; 9 nucleotides agree with TRBD1. V gave up 4 bases and J gave up 2 bases; unmatched junction bases: 4. The CDR3 is 15 amino acids. Germline lookup yields CDR1 SGHNT and CDR2 YENEEA. The CDR3 here is CASSSRTGVTDTQYF. In DNA, the CDR3 is TGTGCCAGCAGCTCAAGGACAGGGGTCACAGATACGCAGTATTTT.

This chain joins TRBV29-1 and TRBJ2-3, with a tentative D call TRBD1 (5 bases). Germline CDR1 reads SQVTM; CDR2 reads ANQGSEA. The CDR3 loop spans 13 amino acids. Trimming shortened V by 8 bases and J by 2 bases, and 14 bases separated the two germline ends. This chain's CDR3 is CSTRTPNTDTQYF. CDR3 bases: TGCAGCACCCGGACACCCAACACAGATACGCAGTATTTT.

The genes are TRBV15 and TRBJ1-1, with D possibly TRBD1 on 6 matching bases. The CDR3 totals 13 residues. V lost 0 bases to trimming and J lost 6 bases, with 8 bases between them. Germline V CDR1 and CDR2: LNHNV, YYDKDF (reference sequence). CDR3 sequence (DNA): TGTGCCACCAGCAGAGATAGGACAGCTGAAGCTTTCTTT. As protein: CATSRDRTAEAFF.

This clone has a handful of counts. In nucleotides, the CDR3 is TGCAGCGCACGAACAGGCCCGAACACCGGGGAGCTGTTTTTT. Translated: CSARTGPNTGELFF. The chain links TRBV29-1 to TRBJ2-2; a weak D match, TRBD1 (5 bases). Germline CDR1 reads SQVTM; CDR2 reads ANQGSEA. The CDR3 is 14 residues long. Deletions cut 7 bases from V and 0 bases from J, with 12 bases between.